In this sample, the clone carrying this T cell receptor beta chain turned up many times. Antigen specificity is unknown. This record comes from a study of T cells in Graves' hyperthyroidism and ophthalmopathy. Study context: Before treatment of any kind, peripheral blood was taken at initial diagnosis.

The germline V and J ends were trimmed by 1 base and 3 bases, with 7 bases remaining between them. The CDR3 runs 12 residues. Germline V gene data show CDR1 as GTSNPN and CDR2 as SVGIG (reference sequence). Template material for amplifying TCR beta CDR3 regions consisted of RNA transcripts. TCR CDR3 underwent first-round RT-PCR with the HTBI primer set. TCRdb re-analysed the multiplex PCR reads in MiXCR, keeping a single row per CDR3 protein. The data show over 300,000 distinct CDR3 sequences, with 14% seen just once and approximately 11% held by the top ten. Study-wide results and caveats: A model of 13 V-J pairs discriminated ophthalmopathy from stable hyperthyroidism. Onset of ophthalmopathy came a median approximately 6.9 months after the model predicted it. Blood also carried most thyroid clonotypes expanded above 0.001.

The gene calls are TRBV30 and TRBJ2-7; D gene ambiguous. Material for sequencing was blood. The clonotype originates from an older woman with Graves' hyperthyroidism. CDR3 loop: CAWSAPHYEQYF. The CDR3 region has the DNA TGTGCCTGGAGTGCACCACACTACGAGCAGTACTTC.